Each of the 19 T cell receptor beta chains below was sequenced from the same sample in a study of T cell changes during pregnancy in multiple sclerosis. The method was immunoSEQ multiplex PCR; TCRdb's version includes in-frame clones alone and lacks a portion of them. The data hold tens of thousands of clones, with roughly 91% observed a single time. This specimen was peripheral blood, taken after pregnancy. These receptors originate from a female donor in good health, enrolled as a control in a pregnancy study.

The rearrangement links TRBV27 to TRBJ1-1, with 8 positions matching TRBD1. The CDR3 has 16 amino acids. CDR1 is MNHEY, CDR2 SMNVEV, per germline (reference sequence). The V and J ends lost 5 bases and 3 bases, in that order; junction bases with no gene match: 11. The CDR3 loop is CASSPRTGSHYTEAFF. The CDR3, as DNA: TGTGCCAGCAGTCCTCGGACAGGGTCGCACTACACTGAAGCTTTCTTT.

This chain links TRBV29-1 with TRBJ1-2; the match to TRBD1 covers 12 bases. CDR1 and CDR2 from the germline V gene are SQVTM and ANQGSEA. CDR3 length: 14 amino acids. J gave up 7 bases and V 4 bases, and 7 bases lay outside the gene matches. DNA of the CDR3: TGCAGCGTTGGCGCGGGACAGGGGGCCTCTGGCTACACCTTC. Its translation: CSVGAGQGASGYTF.

The J gene is TRBJ1-2, the V gene TRBV9; D is perhaps TRBD1 (5 bases). V was clipped by 2 bases and J by 6 bases, with 17 bases between them. This CDR3 is built from 15 residues. Germline CDR1 SGDLS, CDR2 YYNGEE. The CDR3 region is CASSVGGGRIDGYTF. The CDR3, as DNA: TGTGCCAGCAGCGTGGGGGGTGGGCGCATAGATGGCTACACCTTC.

The chain is built from TRBV10-3 and TRBJ1-2, with D perhaps TRBD1 (6 bases). The germline V and J ends were trimmed by 4 bases and 3 bases, with 12 bases remaining between them. CDR1 is ENHRY and CDR2 is SYGVKD in the germline V gene. The CDR3 consists of 14 residues. CDR3 sequence reads: CAISARDTDYGYTF. The DNA of the CDR3 is TGTGCCATCAGTGCTAGGGACACCGACTATGGCTACACCTTC.

The V call is TRBV7-6, the J call TRBJ2-2, with D maybe TRBD1 (5 bases). V lost 5 bases and J lost 6, with 10 bases in between. CDR1 is SGHVS and CDR2 is FNYEAQ in the germline V gene. The CDR3 has 13 amino acids. CDR3 in DNA: TGTGCCAGCAGCGTTGGGGCCTCCGGGGAGCTGTTTTTT. Translation gives CASSVGASGELFF.

This rearrangement joins TRBV4-3 to TRBJ1-5; D possibly corresponds to TRBD1 (5 bases). This CDR3 is built from 15 residues. V dropped 0 bases and J dropped 2 bases, with 8 bases sitting between them. Per germline, CDR1 LGHNA and CDR2 YSLEER. CDR3 in amino acids: CASSQDGGGNQPQHF. The CDR3 region has the DNA TGCGCCAGCAGCCAAGATGGAGGGGGCAATCAGCCCCAGCATTTT.

This sequence joins TRBV2 and TRBJ1-2, with D hard to call. The CDR3 is made up of 13 amino acids. V lost 7 bases and J 1 base, leaving 10 bases between the germline ends. Germline assignment: CDR1 SNHLY and CDR2 FYNNEI. The chain's CDR3 is CASNYLLNYGYTF. Written as DNA, the CDR3 is TGTGCCAGCAACTATCTCCTTAACTATGGCTACACCTTC.

This chain links TRBV4-1 with TRBJ1-2; a possible D gene is TRBD1 (5 bases). Germline V gene lookup returns CDR1 MGHRA and CDR2 YSYEKL. CDR3 length: 14 residues. Trimming shortened V by 3 bases and J by 4 bases, and 12 bases separated the two germline ends. The CDR3 here is CASSQGGSIYGYTF. CDR3 bases: TGCGCCAGCAGCCAGGGGGGGTCCATCTATGGCTACACCTTC.

The chain employs TRBV18 and TRBJ2-1, with a weak D call TRBD1 (6 bases). Germline V lookup: CDR1 KGHSH, CDR2 LQKENI. Trimming took off 3 bases at V and 8 bases at J, with 11 bases between the two ends. The CDR3 extends over 13 amino acids. The chain's CDR3 is CASSPRQDHEQFF. The CDR3 coding sequence is TGTGCCAGCTCACCTAGACAGGACCATGAGCAGTTCTTC.

This clone appeared once. The chain combines TRBV21-1 with TRBJ1-5; the DNA was not used to check the table's D call, TRBD1. TRBV21-1 is listed as a pseudogene. The CDR3 is 18 residues long. This CDR3 reads CASSKKGDLWAYNQPQHF. The CDR3 DNA follows: TGTGCCAGCAGCAAAAAGGGGGACCTATGGGCCTACAATCAGCCCCAGCATTTT.

V is TRBV19 and J is TRBJ2-1; 8 bases fit TRBD2. Germline assignment: CDR1 LNHDA and CDR2 SQIVND (reference sequence). The V gene end was trimmed by 7 bases and the J gene end by 4 bases; junction bases not matched to a gene: 12. The CDR3 is 16 amino acids. In nucleotides, the CDR3 is TGTGCCAGTACCACCCGGGAGGGGAGGGAATACAATGAGCAGTTCTTC. It encodes CASTTREGREYNEQFF.

The chain is built from TRBV18 and TRBJ2-7; 9 nucleotides agree with TRBD2. CDR3 length: 16 residues. Losses at the gene ends were 1 base for V and 2 bases for J; bases not matched to a gene: 6. From germline, CDR1 is KGHSH and CDR2 LQKENI. The CDR3 here is CASSPRLAGNPYEQYF. DNA of the CDR3: TGTGCCAGCTCACCACGCCTAGCGGGGAATCCCTACGAGCAGTACTTC.

This clone was observed a handful of times. This chain links TRBV5-1 with TRBJ2-7, with 7 bases aligning to TRBD2. The CDR3 length is 16 residues. Per the germline V gene, CDR1 is SGHRS and CDR2 is YFSETQ. The J segment lost 0 bases and the V segment lost 3 bases, leaving 9 bases of the junction unmatched. The CDR3, as DNA: TGCGCCAGCAGCTGGACGGGGGGACTGAGCTCCTACGAGCAGTACTTC. This translates into CASSWTGGLSSYEQYF.

The gene calls are TRBV30 and TRBJ1-2; 7 bases match TRBD1. The CDR3 has 12 residues. The J segment lost 6 bases and the V segment lost 1 base, leaving 2 bases of the junction unmatched. The germline V gene has CDR1 GTSNPN and CDR2 SVGIG (reference sequence). CDR3 DNA sequence: TGTGCCTGGAGTGCAACAGGGGATGGCTACACCTTC. Its protein product is CAWSATGDGYTF. The full variable domain, with the rest looked up from reference TRBV30 and TRBJ1-2, is SQTIHQWPATLVQPVGSPLSLECTVEGTSNPNLYWYRQAAGRGLQLLFYSVGIGQISSEVPQNLSASRPQDRQFILSSKKLLLSDSGFYLCAWSATGDGYTFGSGTRLTVV.

The gene calls are TRBV2 and TRBJ1-1, with 9 bases aligning to TRBD1. V shed 1 base, J shed 3 bases, and the junction held 3 bases outside the gene matches. The CDR3 has 15 amino acids. Germline CDR1 and CDR2: SNHLY and FYNNEI. The CDR3 coding sequence is TGTGCCAGCAGTGAAGTTTGGACAGGGGACACTGAAGCTTTCTTT. Amino acids: CASSEVWTGDTEAFF.

The genes are TRBV18 and TRBJ1-1, with D hard to call. V lost 1 base to trimming and J lost 1 base, with 7 bases between them. Germline V lookup: CDR1 KGHSH, CDR2 LQKENI. The CDR3 runs to 14 residues. The CDR3 protein is CASSPRARNTEAFF. The CDR3 nucleotides are TGTGCCAGCTCACCACGGGCAAGGAACACTGAAGCTTTCTTT.

Turning to this clone: A read error may produce the germline difference seen at one junction end. The rearrangement uses TRBV27 and TRBJ2-7; 11 nucleotides line up with TRBD2. CDR1 and CDR2 (germline): MNHEY, SMNVEV (reference sequence). The CDR3 has 17 residues. The CDR3 nucleotides read TGTGCCAGCAATTTAGCGGGGGGGCGCAGGGGGCTGGATGAGCAGTACTTC. This encodes CASNLAGGRRGLDEQYF.

The chain carries TRBV11-3 and TRBJ2-7, with D unresolved. This CDR3 spans 14 amino acids. Trimming removed 0 bases from V and 5 bases from J, with 11 bases in between. Germline V gene sequence: CDR1 SGHNT, CDR2 YENEEA. The CDR3: CASSLEAGWDEQYF. CDR3 coding DNA: TGTGCCAGCAGCTTAGAGGCAGGTTGGGACGAGCAGTACTTC.

This chain uses TRBV6-5 with TRBJ1-2; the match to TRBD1 covers 11 bases. V lost 5 bases, J lost 8 bases, and 4 bases stayed unmatched. CDR3 length: 13 amino acids. Germline CDR1 is MNHEY and CDR2 is SVGAGI. CDR3 amino acids: CASSRTGGQGYTF. CDR3 nucleotide sequence: TGTGCCAGCAGTCGGACAGGGGGCCAAGGCTACACCTTC.